A selection of T cell receptor beta chains follows, all from one sample in a study of OX40 agonist ivuxolimab in advanced cancers. Libraries were prepared by immunoSEQ multiplex PCR; TCRdb keeps only in-frame clonotypes and omits some of them. This table has more than 70,000 clones, 93% appearing once. The source was CD4+ or CD8+ T cells sorted from blood, collected in a trial of the OX40 agonist ivuxolimab. These receptors all stem from an adult with an advanced solid tumor such as melanoma, head and neck, liver or kidney cancer. Both conserved end residues are part of each CDR3. The D gene is left open where the match is weak. Clone size is stated in some rows and not others, as once, few, many or a class when expanded.

clone_size: -; v_call: TRBV2; d_call: TRBD2; j_call: TRBJ2-3; cdr3_nt: TGTGCCAGCAGTGCCGGGACTAGCAGCACAGATACGCAGTATTTT; cdr3_aa: CASSAGTSSTDTQYF
clone_size: once; v_call: TRBV18; d_call: TRBD1; j_call: TRBJ2-7; cdr3_nt: TGTGCCAGCTCAAACGACAGGGGGCGCGAGCAGTACTTC; cdr3_aa: CASSNDRGREQYF
clone_size: -; v_call: TRBV27; d_call: -; j_call: TRBJ2-7; cdr3_nt: TGTGCCAGCAGTTTATACGGTTCCTACGAGCAGTACTTC; cdr3_aa: CASSLYGSYEQYF
clone_size: -; v_call: TRBV7-6; d_call: -; j_call: TRBJ2-3; cdr3_nt: TGTGCCAGCAGCTTAGGGACAATGAGCACAGATACGCAGTATTTT; cdr3_aa: CASSLGTMSTDTQYF
clone_size: -; v_call: TRBV11-2; d_call: -; j_call: TRBJ1-1; cdr3_nt: TGTGCCAGCAGCCATCGGACACCTTACACTGAAGCTTTCTTT; cdr3_aa: CASSHRTPYTEAFF
clone_size: once; v_call: TRBV6-1; d_call: -; j_call: TRBJ1-2; cdr3_nt: TGTGCCAGCAGTCCTACAGGGTATGGCTACACCTTC; cdr3_aa: CASSPTGYGYTF
clone_size: -; v_call: TRBV2; d_call: -; j_call: TRBJ2-7; cdr3_nt: TGTGCCAGCAGTGAAGCCAGGGGACTCTACGAGCAGTACTTC; cdr3_aa: CASSEARGLYEQYF
clone_size: -; v_call: TRBV4-2; d_call: TRBD1; j_call: TRBJ2-7; cdr3_nt: TGTGCCAGCAGCACGGACAGGCCCTACGAGCAGTACTTC; cdr3_aa: CASSTDRPYEQYF
clone_size: -; v_call: TRBV7-9; d_call: TRBD1; j_call: TRBJ1-2; cdr3_nt: TGTGCCAGCAGCCCGCGGACAGGGGGCGACTATGGCTACACCTTC; cdr3_aa: CASSPRTGGDYGYTF
clone_size: -; v_call: TRBV27; d_call: -; j_call: TRBJ1-5; cdr3_nt: TGTGCCAGCAAACGGGGACTCAATCAGCCCCAGCATTTT; cdr3_aa: CASKRGLNQPQHF
clone_size: -; v_call: TRBV7-8; d_call: -; j_call: TRBJ2-1; cdr3_nt: TGTGCCAGCACCGAGGGTTGGGCTAAGGGTGAGCAGTTCTTC; cdr3_aa: CASTEGWAKGEQFF
clone_size: once; v_call: TRBV10-2; d_call: TRBD1; j_call: TRBJ2-7; cdr3_nt: TGCGCCAGCAGTGAATACCCGGACAGGGGGCACGACGAGCAGTACTTC; cdr3_aa: CASSEYPDRGHDEQYF
clone_size: -; v_call: TRBV6-5; d_call: -; j_call: TRBJ2-6; cdr3_nt: TGTGCCAGCAGTTACGGGGCCAACGTCCTGACTTTC; cdr3_aa: CASSYGANVLTF
clone_size: -; v_call: TRBV6-5; d_call: -; j_call: TRBJ1-1; cdr3_nt: TGTGCCAGCAGTTATCGGGGAAAGGCTGAAGCTTTCTTT; cdr3_aa: CASSYRGKAEAFF
clone_size: -; v_call: TRBV15; d_call: -; j_call: TRBJ1-1; cdr3_nt: TGTGCCACCAGCAGAGGAGGGGTGGACACTGAAGCTTTCTTT; cdr3_aa: CATSRGGVDTEAFF
clone_size: once; v_call: TRBV7-8; d_call: -; j_call: TRBJ2-7; cdr3_nt: TGTGCCAGCAGTCCAACGGGACGCCCCGCGGAGCAGTACTTC; cdr3_aa: CASSPTGRPAEQYF
clone_size: once; v_call: TRBV19; d_call: -; j_call: TRBJ2-2; cdr3_nt: TGTGCCAGTATGATAGGGGCGGGCACCGGGGAGCTGTTTTTT; cdr3_aa: CASMIGAGTGELFF
clone_size: -; v_call: TRBV19; d_call: TRBD1; j_call: TRBJ1-5; cdr3_nt: TGTGCCAGTAGCCAAAACATAGGGACAGGTTATAGCCAGCCCCAGCATTTT; cdr3_aa: CASSQNIGTGYSQPQHF
clone_size: -; v_call: TRBV5-4; d_call: -; j_call: TRBJ2-7; cdr3_nt: TGTGCCAGCAGCTTGGAGGGTGGGTTTCTCTACGAGCAGTACTTC; cdr3_aa: CASSLEGGFLYEQYF
clone_size: -; v_call: TRBV19; d_call: -; j_call: TRBJ2-1; cdr3_nt: TGTGCCAGTAGTATCCGGGGCCACTGGCCCTACAATGAGCAGTTCTTC; cdr3_aa: CASSIRGHWPYNEQFF
clone_size: -; v_call: TRBV27; d_call: -; j_call: TRBJ2-2; cdr3_nt: TGTGCCAGCAGTTGGTCGAACACCGGGGAGCTGTTTTTT; cdr3_aa: CASSWSNTGELFF
clone_size: -; v_call: TRBV12-5; d_call: -; j_call: TRBJ1-1; cdr3_nt: TGTGCTAGTGGCTTTCCGGGAGACACTGAAGCTTTCTTT; cdr3_aa: CASGFPGDTEAFF
clone_size: -; v_call: TRBV5-8; d_call: -; j_call: TRBJ2-6; cdr3_nt: TGTGCCAGCAGCTTGGCTCAGGACCTCTGGGGCCAGGGGCCCAGCGGTACTTTC; cdr3_aa: CASSLAQDLWGQGPSGTF
clone_size: -; v_call: TRBV7-9; d_call: -; j_call: TRBJ1-2; cdr3_nt: TGTGCCAGCAGCTTAGCGGAAACAGGTCCTAACTATGGCTACACCTTC; cdr3_aa: CASSLAETGPNYGYTF
clone_size: -; v_call: TRBV27; d_call: -; j_call: TRBJ1-1; cdr3_nt: TGTGCCAGCAGTTTATATATGAACACTGAAGCTTTCTTT; cdr3_aa: CASSLYMNTEAFF
clone_size: -; v_call: TRBV27; d_call: TRBD2; j_call: TRBJ2-7; cdr3_nt: TGTGCCAGCAGCCCCCCGGGACTATCCTACGAGCAGTACTTC; cdr3_aa: CASSPPGLSYEQYF
clone_size: -; v_call: TRBV7-8; d_call: -; j_call: TRBJ1-3; cdr3_nt: TGTGCCAGCAGCTTACCCGGGAATCAAGGATTCTCTGGAAACACCATATATTTT; cdr3_aa: CASSLPGNQGFSGNTIYF
clone_size: -; v_call: TRBV10-3; d_call: -; j_call: TRBJ2-7; cdr3_nt: TGTGCCATCAGTGAAAGCGTCAACGAGCAGTACTTC; cdr3_aa: CAISESVNEQYF